This TCR beta chain was identified in a study of cytomegalovirus exposure and HLA in healthy donors. The germline gives CDR1 MNHEY, CDR2 SMNVEV (reference sequence). Trimming took 3 bases from V and 4 from J, leaving 13 bases between them. CDR3 length: 15 amino acids. Concerning this clone itself: Antigen unknown.

Clones were sequenced by immunoSEQ multiplex PCR, and TCRdb holds only the in-frame ones, with some missing. This sample yields about 200,000 clones, of which 83% are seen a single time; roughly 5.7% belongs to the top ten. General study findings and limits: The authors confirmed in vitro that a few CMV-associated chains were specific for CMV antigens. Many donors shared some public TCRs, even though most TCR sequences were rare.

The sequencing input was PBMCs. The sequence came from a woman aged 18-29 years in good health and CMV-seronegative. The rearrangement links TRBV27 to TRBJ2-1, with TRBD1 as a possible D gene (6 bases). CDR3 protein: CASSFYRDYYNEQFF. Here the CDR3 DNA reads TGTGCCAGCAGTTTTTACAGGGATTATTACAATGAGCAGTTCTTC.